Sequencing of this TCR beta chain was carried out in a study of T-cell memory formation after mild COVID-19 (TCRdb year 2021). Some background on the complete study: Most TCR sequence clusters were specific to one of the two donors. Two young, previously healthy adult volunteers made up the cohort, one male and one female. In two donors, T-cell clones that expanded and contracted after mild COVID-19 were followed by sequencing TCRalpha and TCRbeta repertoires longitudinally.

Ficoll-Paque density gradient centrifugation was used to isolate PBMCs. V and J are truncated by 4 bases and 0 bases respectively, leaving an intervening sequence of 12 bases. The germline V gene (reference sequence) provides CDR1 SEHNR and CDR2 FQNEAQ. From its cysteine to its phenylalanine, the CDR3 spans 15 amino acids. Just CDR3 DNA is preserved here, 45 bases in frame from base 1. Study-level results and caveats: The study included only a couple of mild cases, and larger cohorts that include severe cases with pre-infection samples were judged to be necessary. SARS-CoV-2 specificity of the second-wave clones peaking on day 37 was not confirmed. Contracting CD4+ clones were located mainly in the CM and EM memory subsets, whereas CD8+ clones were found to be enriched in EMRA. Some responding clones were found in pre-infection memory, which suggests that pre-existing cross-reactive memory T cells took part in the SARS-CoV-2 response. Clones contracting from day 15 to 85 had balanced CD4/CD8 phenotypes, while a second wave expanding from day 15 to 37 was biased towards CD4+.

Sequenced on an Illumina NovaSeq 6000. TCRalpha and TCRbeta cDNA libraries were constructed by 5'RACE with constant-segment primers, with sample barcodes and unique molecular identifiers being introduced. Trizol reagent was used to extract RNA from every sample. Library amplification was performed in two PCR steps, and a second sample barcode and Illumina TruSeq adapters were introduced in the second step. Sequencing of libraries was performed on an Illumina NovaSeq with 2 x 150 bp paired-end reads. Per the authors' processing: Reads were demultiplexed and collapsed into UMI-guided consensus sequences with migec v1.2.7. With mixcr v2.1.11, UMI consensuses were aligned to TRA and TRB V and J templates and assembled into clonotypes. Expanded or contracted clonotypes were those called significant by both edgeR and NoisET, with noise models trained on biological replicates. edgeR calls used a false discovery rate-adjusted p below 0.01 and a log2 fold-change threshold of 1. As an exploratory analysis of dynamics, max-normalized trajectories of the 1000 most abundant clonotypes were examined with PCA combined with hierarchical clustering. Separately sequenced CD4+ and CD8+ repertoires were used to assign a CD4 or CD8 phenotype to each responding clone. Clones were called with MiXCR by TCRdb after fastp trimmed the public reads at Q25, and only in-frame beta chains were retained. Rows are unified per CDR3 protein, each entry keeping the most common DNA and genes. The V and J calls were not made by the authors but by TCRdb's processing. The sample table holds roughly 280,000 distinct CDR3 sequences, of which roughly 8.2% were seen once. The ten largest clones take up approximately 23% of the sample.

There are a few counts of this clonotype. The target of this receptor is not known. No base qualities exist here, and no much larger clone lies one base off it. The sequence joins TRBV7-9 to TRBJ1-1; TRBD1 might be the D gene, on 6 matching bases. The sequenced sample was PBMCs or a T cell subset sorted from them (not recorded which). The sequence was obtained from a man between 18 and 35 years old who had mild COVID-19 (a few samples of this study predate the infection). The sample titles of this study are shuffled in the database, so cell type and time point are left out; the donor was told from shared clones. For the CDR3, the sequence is CASSWLQGLNTEAFF. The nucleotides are TGTGCCAGCAGCTGGCTACAGGGATTGAACACTGAAGCTTTCTTT.